The TCR beta chain described here comes from a study of CD8 T cells in ankylosing spondylitis. Study-wide results and limits: It was reported that disease-linked clones were significantly enriched in matched ankylosing spondylitis synovial fluid. Both synovial fluid and blood in reactive arthritis had previously been reported to carry some motif variants. A TCR beta motif of 7 or 8 highly homologous variants appeared characteristic of ankylosing spondylitis blood. CD8+ by phenotype, disease-linked clones were relatively rare in peripheral blood.

TCRdb recomputed calls from the 5' RACE reads with MiXCR, one row per CDR3 protein. The sample shows under 200,000 distinct CDR3 sequences, roughly 10% of them seen only once. Germline CDR1 and CDR2: DFQATT and SNEGSKA (reference sequence). V gave up 0 bases and J gave up 4 bases; unmatched junction bases: 5. The CDR3 extends over 16 amino acids. This clonotype has at least ten counts. The antigen is undetermined. This chain connects TRBV20-1 to TRBJ2-1, with TRBD2 matching 11 bases. The sequence was collected from a female donor with ankylosing spondylitis or in good health (not recorded which). The sample comprised blood, either unsorted or a sorted T cell fraction (not recorded which). This chain's CDR3 is CSARDQASGRYNEQFF. CDR3 coding DNA: TGCAGTGCTAGAGATCAAGCTAGCGGGAGGTACAATGAGCAGTTCTTC.